Reported below is one T cell receptor beta chain. Sequencing used immunoSEQ multiplex PCR; TCRdb keeps in-frame clones, though not all of them. The sample lists 56,000 or so clones, about 91% occurring once. This sample was taken from a study of blood T cell repertoires in COVID-19. There are 16 residues in the CDR3. V lost 4 bases and J lost 2; bases outside the gene matches: 7. The germline CDR1 and CDR2 sequences are SGDLS and YYNGEE. The sample taken for sequencing was peripheral blood. The source is a man aged 50 to 60 with active COVID-19. The chain recombines TRBV9 with TRBJ2-3; 10 nucleotides match TRBD2. The CDR3 spells CASSSGGAGFTDTQYF. In DNA, the CDR3 is TGTGCCAGCAGCAGCGGGGGGGCTGGGTTCACAGATACGCAGTATTTT.